The 7 T cell receptor beta chains given below trace back to one sample, sequenced in a study of OX40 agonist ivuxolimab in advanced cancers. TCRdb's copy holds only in-frame clones and misses some; the assay was immunoSEQ multiplex PCR. Seen here are some 99,000 clones, approximately 90% observed once, and the top ten hold around 0.52%. Sequencing used CD4+ or CD8+ T cells sorted from blood, obtained in a trial of the OX40 agonist ivuxolimab. The receptors here all came from an adult with an advanced solid tumor such as melanoma, head and neck, liver or kidney cancer.

The V and J genes are TRBV5-1 and TRBJ1-2, with TRBD1 as a possible D gene (5 bases). CDR1 and CDR2 from the germline V gene are SGHRS and YFSETQ. The length of the CDR3 is 14 residues. The V gene lost 0 bases and the J gene lost 4 bases, with 10 bases spanning the gap. The CDR3 DNA follows: TGCGCCAGCAGCTTGGAAGCAGGGTTCTATGGCTACACCTTC. It specifies CASSLEAGFYGYTF.

The chain carries TRBV19 and TRBJ2-7, with TRBD1 matching 9 bases. The V segment lost 6 bases and the J segment 2 bases; nucleotides outside the gene matches: 8. This CDR3 spans 15 amino acids. CDR1 and CDR2 from the germline V gene are LNHDA and SQIVND (reference sequence). The chain's CDR3 is CASSITGTGPYEQYF. The CDR3 DNA reads as TGTGCCAGTAGCATCACCGGGACAGGGCCCTACGAGCAGTACTTC.

This clone showed up just a few times. J is TRBJ1-5 and V is TRBV27; D not certain. V was trimmed by 4 bases and J by 6 bases, leaving 10 bases between them. Germline CDR1 reads MNHEY; CDR2 reads SMNVEV (reference sequence). The CDR3 extends over 13 amino acids. The CDR3 DNA follows: TGTGCCAGCAGTTACTCGGAGGGTCAGCCCCAGCATTTT. This codes for CASSYSEGQPQHF.

The chain uses TRBV2 and TRBJ2-1, with TRBD1 matching 9 bases. From germline, CDR1 is SNHLY and CDR2 FYNNEI. The V gene end was trimmed by 6 bases and the J gene end by 3 bases; junction bases not matched to a gene: 3. The CDR3 has 14 residues. CDR3 bases: TGTGCCAGCAGGCGACAGGGGGACTACAATGAGCAGTTCTTC. Translation gives CASRRQGDYNEQFF.

This clone was counted a few times. V gene TRBV6-1 combines with J gene TRBJ2-2; D is uncertain. V was shortened by 6 bases and J by 1 base, with 9 bases between the two germline ends. This CDR3 contains 14 residues. Germline V gene data show CDR1 as MNHNS and CDR2 as SASEGT. CDR3 sequence reads: CASSLVGNTGELFF. The DNA of the CDR3 is TGTGCCAGCAGCCTAGTGGGGAACACCGGGGAGCTGTTTTTT.

This clone was picked up one time. The chain recombines TRBV7-6 with TRBJ2-5, with D perhaps being TRBD1 or TRBD2 (6 bases each). This CDR3 is built from 18 residues. Germline V gene sequence: CDR1 SGHVS, CDR2 FNYEAQ. Trimming removed 5 bases from V and 5 bases from J, with 27 bases in between. CDR3 amino acids: CASSPQGGAGGPGETQYF. The CDR3 nucleotides are TGTGCCAGCAGCCCGCAGGGCGGGGCTGGGGGGCCGGGGGAGACCCAGTACTTC.

By its share, this clone is medium-sized (0.01 to 0.1%). The gene calls are TRBV27 and TRBJ2-2; D is unclear. Germline V gene sequence: CDR1 MNHEY, CDR2 SMNVEV (reference sequence). V lost 7 bases, J lost 2 bases, and 14 bases lay in between. This CDR3 comprises 15 residues. The CDR3 reads CASTKGWGNTGELFF. CDR3 in DNA: TGTGCCAGCACCAAAGGGTGGGGAAACACCGGGGAGCTGTTTTTT.